A single sample is the source of the 10 T cell receptor beta chains below, sequenced in a study of blood T cell repertoires in COVID-19 (dated by TCRdb to about 2020). The library was built by means of the immunoSEQ multiplex PCR assay. Drawn from immuneACCESS, this table holds only the in-frame rearrangements with V and J called that TCRdb kept. Clones are partly lost; checked studies trace under half to an unresolved V gene and leave the rest unexplained. The sample data list under 95,000 clones, and around nine tenths of these were observed just once. Roughly 5.4% of the sample belongs to the ten largest clones. The sample was peripheral blood. Receptor source: a man aged 60 to 75 with acute or convalescent COVID-19.

The chain employs TRBV19 and TRBJ2-1, with a weak D call TRBD1 (5 bases). CDR3 size: 15 residues. Germline CDR1 and CDR2: LNHDA and SQIVND (reference sequence). V dropped 7 bases and J dropped 0 bases, with 13 bases sitting between them. The CDR3 DNA is TGTGCCAGTATAGGACATACGAGCTCCTACAATGAGCAGTTCTTC. Residues: CASIGHTSSYNEQFF.

The chain combines TRBV5-1 with TRBJ1-2; TRBD1 matches 10 bases. The germline gives CDR1 SGHRS, CDR2 YFSETQ. The CDR3 length is 15 residues. Losses at the gene ends were 5 bases for V and 6 bases for J; bases not matched to a gene: 10. This CDR3 reads CASRRTRQGANGYTF. CDR3 DNA sequence: TGCGCCAGCAGGCGAACTAGACAGGGGGCGAATGGCTACACCTTC.

This clone appeared a few times. This sequence joins TRBV9 and TRBJ2-3, with D possibly being TRBD2 (6 bases). Trimming left V 0 bases short and J 2 bases short, with 13 bases between. This CDR3 is built from 16 residues. Germline V lookup: CDR1 SGDLS, CDR2 YYNGEE. CDR3 amino acids: CASSVADGGTTDTQYF. In DNA form, the CDR3 reads TGTGCCAGCAGCGTAGCTGATGGGGGGACCACAGATACGCAGTATTTT.

This chain links TRBV7-2 with TRBJ2-3; TRBD2 agrees at 9 bases. CDR3 length: 16 residues. With 5 bases clipped from V and 4 bases from J, the junction kept 10 bases outside the gene matches. The V gene's germline CDR1 is SGHTA and CDR2 FQGNSA. CDR3 in DNA: TGTGCCAGCAGCGAGAAGGGCGGGGGGGCGGCAGATACGCAGTATTTT. Translated: CASSEKGGGAADTQYF.

J is TRBJ1-6 and V is TRBV6-6, with 9 bases that match TRBD1. CDR3 size: 15 residues. The germline V gene has CDR1 MNHNY and CDR2 SVGAGI (reference sequence). J gave up 9 bases and V 5 bases, and 8 bases lay outside the gene matches. CDR3 in DNA: TGTGCCAGCAGTCACATGGGACAGGGTCGTTCACCCCTCCACTTT. Translating it yields CASSHMGQGRSPLHF.

The chain carries TRBV24-1 and TRBJ1-1; TRBD1 matches at 7 bases. The J segment lost 6 bases and the V segment lost 3 bases, leaving 3 bases of the junction unmatched. The CDR3 is made up of 13 amino acids. Germline V gives CDR1 KGHDR, CDR2 SFDVKD. The CDR3 DNA is TGTGCCACCAGTGATGCGGGACAGTCTGAAGCTTTCTTT. Residues: CATSDAGQSEAFF.

The J gene is TRBJ1-1, the V gene TRBV3-1 (or the pseudogene TRBV3-2), with D unclear. V lost 2 bases and J lost 3, with 10 bases in between. The CDR3 is 14 residues long. Germline V CDR1 and CDR2: LGHDT, YNNKEL (reference sequence). Here the CDR3 reads CASSQIRGDTEAFF. The CDR3 DNA reads as TGTGCCAGCAGCCAAATCCGAGGAGACACTGAAGCTTTCTTT.

This sequence joins TRBV5-1 and TRBJ2-7, with 11 bases aligning to TRBD1. From germline, CDR1 is SGHRS and CDR2 YFSETQ. The V gene end was trimmed by 5 bases and the J gene end by 5 bases; junction bases not matched to a gene: 9. This CDR3 has 15 residues. The DNA of the CDR3 is TGCGCCAGCAGTCCGGAGGGACAGGGGGTCCACGAGCAGTACTTC. This sequence encodes CASSPEGQGVHEQYF.

This clone was observed a handful of times. The chain is built from TRBV2 and TRBJ1-2; 9 positions match TRBD1. The junction had 9 bases not matched to a gene; V was cut back by 2 bases and J by 8 bases. The CDR3 totals 15 residues. Per germline, CDR1 SNHLY and CDR2 FYNNEI. In DNA, the CDR3 is TGTGCCAGCAGTGAATTGTCGACAGGGGGTTTCGGCTACACCTTC. Its protein is CASSELSTGGFGYTF. Using reference TRBV2 and TRBJ1-2 for the parts outside the CDR3, the full variable domain is EPEVTQTPSHQVTQMGQEVILRCVPISNHLYFYWYRQILGQKVEFLVSFYNNEISEKSEIFDDQFSVERPDGSNFTLKIRSTKLEDSAMYFCASSELSTGGFGYTFGSGTRLTVV.

V usage is TRBV4-1 and J usage is TRBJ2-3, with 11 bases fitting TRBD1. J gave up 4 bases and V 1 base, and 1 base lay outside the gene matches. Germline V gives CDR1 MGHRA, CDR2 YSYEKL. The CDR3 runs to 15 residues. CDR3 DNA: TGCGCCAGCAGCCAAGGGACAGGGGGCGCAGATACGCAGTATTTT. Residues: CASSQGTGGADTQYF.